The entry below describes one T cell receptor beta chain. Method: immunoSEQ multiplex PCR; TCRdb's copy keeps in-frame clones and lacks some. This repertoire shows about 380,000 clones, less than 90% found once; its top ten account for approximately 3.1%. This CDR3 has 13 residues. V was cut by 1 base and J by 1 base, with 4 bases left in between. From germline, CDR1 is SEHNR and CDR2 FQNEAQ (reference sequence). The sample is drawn from a study of blood T cell repertoires in COVID-19. About the research overall: From T cells, B-cell-depleted T cells, or PBMCs came the material, which was cDNA or gDNA.

Cohort 3 donors counted as recovered after two negative PCRs, clearance, or resolved symptoms. This chain links TRBV7-9 with TRBJ1-1; D unclear. The specimen sequenced was PBMCs or T cells enriched from blood (not recorded which). This TCR derives from a woman aged 25 to 39 who had recovered from COVID-19. The CDR3 region has the DNA TGTGCCAGCAGCTTAGAACAGAACACTGAAGCTTTCTTT. As protein: CASSLEQNTEAFF. Drawing the rest from reference TRBV7-9 and TRBJ1-1, the complete variable domain is DTGVSQNPRHKITKRGQNVTFRCDPISEHNRLYWYRQTLGQGPEFLTYFQNEAQLEKSRLLSDRFSAERPKGSFSTLEIQRTEQGDSAMYLCASSLEQNTEAFFGQGTRLTVV.